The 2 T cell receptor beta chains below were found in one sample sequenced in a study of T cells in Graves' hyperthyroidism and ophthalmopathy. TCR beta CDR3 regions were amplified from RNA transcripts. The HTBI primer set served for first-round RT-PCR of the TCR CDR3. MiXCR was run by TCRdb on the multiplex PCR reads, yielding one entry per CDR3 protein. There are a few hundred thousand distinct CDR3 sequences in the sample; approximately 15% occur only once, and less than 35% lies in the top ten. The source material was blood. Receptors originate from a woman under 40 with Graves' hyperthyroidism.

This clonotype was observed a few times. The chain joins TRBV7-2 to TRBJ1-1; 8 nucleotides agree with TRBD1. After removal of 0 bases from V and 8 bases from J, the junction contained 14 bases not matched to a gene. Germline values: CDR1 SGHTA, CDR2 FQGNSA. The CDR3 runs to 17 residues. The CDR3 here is CASSLASLRTGKLEAFF. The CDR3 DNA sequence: TGTGCCAGCAGCTTAGCATCACTGAGGACAGGGAAGCTAGAAGCTTTCTTT.

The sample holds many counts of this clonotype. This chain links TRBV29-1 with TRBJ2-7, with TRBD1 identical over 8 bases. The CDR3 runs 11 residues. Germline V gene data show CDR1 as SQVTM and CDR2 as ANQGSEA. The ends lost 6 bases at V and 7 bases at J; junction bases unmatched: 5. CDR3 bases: TGCAGCGTGGGACAGGTGTGGGAGCAGTACTTC. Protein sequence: CSVGQVWEQYF.